The clone carrying this T cell receptor beta chain has a handful of counts. Its specificity is not known. These data come from a study of response to subunit inactivated influenza vaccine. This CDR3 is 17 amino acids long. Germline V lookup: CDR1 MNHEY, CDR2 SMNVEV (reference sequence). V dropped 4 bases and J dropped 1; count of bases not matched to a gene: 10. Broader study findings: The authors offered the suggestion that each seasonal influenza vaccination recruits few new T cells.

Using its own MiXCR run on the RT-PCR reads, TCRdb lists one record per CDR3 protein. Of 500,000 to 650,000 distinct CDR3 sequences listed, about 8% are singletons. The TCR sequence derives from a man aged 50-75 years who received an inactivated influenza vaccine. Specimen: PBMCs from blood, collected less than 30 months after vaccination. This rearrangement joins TRBV27 to TRBJ1-2; TRBD1 agrees at 9 bases. CDR3 bases: TGTGCCAGCAGTTCAGACAGGGGGACCGGAAATAACTATGGCTACACCTTC. Encoded protein: CASSSDRGTGNNYGYTF.